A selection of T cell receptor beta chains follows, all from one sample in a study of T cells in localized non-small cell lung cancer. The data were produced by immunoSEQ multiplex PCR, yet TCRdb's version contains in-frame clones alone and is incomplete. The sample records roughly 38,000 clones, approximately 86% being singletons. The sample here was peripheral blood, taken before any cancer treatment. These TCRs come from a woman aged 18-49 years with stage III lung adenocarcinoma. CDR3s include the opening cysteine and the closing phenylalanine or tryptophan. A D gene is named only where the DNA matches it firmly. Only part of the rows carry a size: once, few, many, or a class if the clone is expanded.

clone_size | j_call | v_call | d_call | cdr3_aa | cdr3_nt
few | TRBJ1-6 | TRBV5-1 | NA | CASSLGSPLHF | TGCGCCAGCAGCTTGGGATCACCCCTCCACTTT
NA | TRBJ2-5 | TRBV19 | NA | CASSGGLQRETQYF | TGTGCCAGTAGTGGCGGACTTCAACGGGAGACCCAGTACTTC
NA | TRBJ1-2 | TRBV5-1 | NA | CASSPGNYGYTF | TGCGCCAGCAGCCCGGGGAACTATGGCTACACCTTC
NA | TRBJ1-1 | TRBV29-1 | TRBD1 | CSVEEAGGPANTEAFF | TGCAGCGTTGAAGAGGCAGGGGGCCCAGCCAACACTGAAGCTTTCTTT
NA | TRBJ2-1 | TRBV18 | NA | CASSPTRSGLYNEQFF | TGTGCCAGCTCACCTACGAGAAGCGGTCTCTACAATGAGCAGTTCTTC
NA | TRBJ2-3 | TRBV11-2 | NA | CASSLIQADTQYF | TGTGCCAGCAGCTTAATCCAGGCGGATACGCAGTATTTT
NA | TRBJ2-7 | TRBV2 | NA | CASSEPEREQYF | TGTGCCAGCAGTGAACCGGAGCGGGAGCAGTACTTC
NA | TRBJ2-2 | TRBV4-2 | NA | CASSPRPADPNTGELFF | TGTGCCAGCAGCCCACGTCCAGCGGACCCAAACACCGGGGAGCTGTTTTTT
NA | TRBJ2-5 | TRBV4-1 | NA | CASSQGWGTRETQYF | TGCGCCAGCAGCCAGGGGTGGGGCACCCGAGAGACCCAGTACTTC
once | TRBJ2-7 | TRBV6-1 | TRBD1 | CASRDRTFDYEQYF | TGTGCCAGCAGGGACAGGACATTTGACTACGAGCAGTACTTC
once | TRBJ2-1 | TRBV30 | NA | CAWSVAGNSYNEQFF | TGTGCCTGGAGTGTGGCCGGTAACTCCTACAATGAGCAGTTCTTC
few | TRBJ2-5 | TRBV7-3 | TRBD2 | CASSLRGTSVETQYF | TGTGCCAGCAGCTTAAGAGGGACTAGCGTGGAGACCCAGTACTTC
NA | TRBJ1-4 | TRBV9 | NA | CASSVVGGVGEKLFF | TGTGCCAGCAGCGTAGTGGGGGGCGTAGGGGAAAAACTGTTTTTT
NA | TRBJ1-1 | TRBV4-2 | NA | CASSQALAGLMNTEAFF | TGTGCCAGCAGCCAAGCCTTGGCAGGGCTTATGAACACTGAAGCTTTCTTT
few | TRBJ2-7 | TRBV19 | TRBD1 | CASSSRDRGYEQYF | TGTGCCAGTAGTTCCCGGGACAGGGGCTACGAGCAGTACTTC
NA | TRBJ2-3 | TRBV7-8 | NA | CASSFGTDTQYF | TGTGCCAGCTCCTTTGGGACAGATACGCAGTATTTT
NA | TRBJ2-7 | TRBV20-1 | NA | CSASRGYEQYF | TGCAGTGCTAGTAGGGGGTACGAGCAGTACTTC
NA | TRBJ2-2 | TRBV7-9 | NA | CASGSPPVQNTGELFF | TGTGCCAGCGGTTCCCCCCCGGTGCAGAACACCGGGGAGCTGTTTTTT
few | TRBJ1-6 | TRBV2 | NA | CASLREALLSPSPLHF | TGTGCCAGCTTGCGAGAGGCACTCCTGTCTCCTTCACCCCTCCACTTT
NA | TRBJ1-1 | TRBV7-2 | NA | CASSVTRDLLGEAFF | TGTGCCAGCAGCGTAACCCGGGACCTCTTGGGGGAAGCTTTCTTT
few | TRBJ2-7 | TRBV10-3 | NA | CAIISYEQYF | TGTGCCATAATTTCCTACGAGCAGTACTTC
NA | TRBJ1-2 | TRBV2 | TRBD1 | CASSAQQGSRSGYTF | TGTGCCAGCAGCGCTCAACAGGGGTCGCGATCTGGCTACACCTTC
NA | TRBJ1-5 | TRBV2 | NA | CASSELGRGQPQHF | TGTGCCAGCAGTGAGTTGGGCAGGGGCCAGCCCCAGCATTTT
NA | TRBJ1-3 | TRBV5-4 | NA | CASSLENTIYF | TGTGCCAGCAGCTTGGAGAACACCATATATTTT
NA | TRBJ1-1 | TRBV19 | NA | CASSSTPGNGLAFF | TGTGCCAGTAGTTCAACCCCGGGGAACGGGTTGGCTTTCTTT
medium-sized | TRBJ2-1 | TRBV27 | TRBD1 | CASRPGTATSYNEQFF | TGTGCCAGCAGACCCGGGACAGCAACTTCCTACAATGAGCAGTTCTTC
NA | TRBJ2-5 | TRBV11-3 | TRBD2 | CASSRAGGETQYF | TGTGCCAGCAGCCGAGCGGGGGGTGAGACCCAGTACTTC
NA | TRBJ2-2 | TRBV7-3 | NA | CASSSMVDTGELFF | TGTGCCAGCAGCTCCATGGTAGACACCGGGGAGCTGTTTTTT
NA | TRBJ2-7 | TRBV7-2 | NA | CASSLDGAGNYEQYF | TGTGCCAGCAGCTTAGATGGGGCGGGGAACTACGAGCAGTACTTC
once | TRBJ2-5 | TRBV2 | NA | CASNTGGEGVRVKTQYF | TGTGCCAGCAACACCGGAGGGGAGGGGGTGCGGGTAAAGACCCAGTACTTC
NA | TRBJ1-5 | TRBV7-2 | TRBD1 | CASSLEDRVEQPQHF | TGTGCCAGCAGCTTAGAGGACAGGGTAGAGCAGCCCCAGCATTTT
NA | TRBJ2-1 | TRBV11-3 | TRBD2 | CASSLDWKASGDHNEQFF | TGTGCCAGCAGCTTAGATTGGAAGGCTAGCGGGGACCACAATGAGCAGTTCTTC
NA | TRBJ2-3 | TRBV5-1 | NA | CASSLSRTTDTQYF | TGCGCCAGCAGCTTGAGCAGAACCACAGATACGCAGTATTTT
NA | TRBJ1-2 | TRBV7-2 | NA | CASSLARSSNYGYTF | TGTGCCAGCAGCTTAGCGCGCAGCAGTAACTATGGCTACACCTTC
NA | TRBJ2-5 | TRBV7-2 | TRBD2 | CASSGRTSGWETQYF | TGTGCCAGCAGCGGCCGGACTAGCGGGTGGGAGACCCAGTACTTC
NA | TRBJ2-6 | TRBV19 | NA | CASRPPGPSSGANVLTF | TGTGCCAGTAGACCTCCGGGACCGAGCTCTGGGGCCAACGTCCTGACTTTC
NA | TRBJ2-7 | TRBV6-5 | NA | CASSEGSEQYF | TGTGCCAGCAGTGAAGGGAGTGAGCAGTACTTC
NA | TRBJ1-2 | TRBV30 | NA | CASQMATSGYTF | TGTGCCTCACAAATGGCGACAAGTGGCTACACCTTC
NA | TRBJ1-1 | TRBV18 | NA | CASSGLQDTEAFF | TGTGCCAGCTCAGGACTCCAAGACACTGAAGCTTTCTTT
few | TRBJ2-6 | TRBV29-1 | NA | CSVRAGSSGANVLTF | TGCAGCGTTCGGGCAGGGAGCTCTGGGGCCAACGTCCTGACTTTC
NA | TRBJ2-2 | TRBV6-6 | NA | CASSRLGGELFF | TGTGCCAGCAGTAGGCTGGGCGGGGAGCTGTTTTTT